This passage covers 11 T cell receptor beta chains from one sample sequenced in a study of cytomegalovirus exposure and HLA in healthy donors. The PCR employed 60 Vbeta primers together with 13 Jbeta primers. Sequencing was performed with immunoSEQ multiplex PCR; in TCRdb, only in-frame clones are kept and a portion is missing. The sample consists of 70,000 to 100,000 clones, approximately 70% of them appearing once. Specimen: PBMCs. The receptor set was obtained from a man between 45 and 60 years old in good health and CMV-seronegative.

The rearrangement links TRBV7-3 to TRBJ2-1, with 9 bases identical to TRBD1. Germline CDR1 SGHTA, CDR2 FQGTGA. Trimming cost V 5 bases and J 7 bases; bases outside gene matches: 6. The CDR3 has 14 residues. The CDR3 DNA reads TGTGCCAGCAGCCAGGACAGGGGCAATAATGAGCAGTTCTTC. Its protein is CASSQDRGNNEQFF.

This sequence joins TRBV15 and TRBJ1-4; D is possibly TRBD1 (5 bases). Trimming shortened V by 0 bases and J by 1 base, and 9 bases separated the two germline ends. Germline assignment: CDR1 LNHNV and CDR2 YYDKDF (reference sequence). CDR3 length: 16 residues. CDR3 DNA sequence: TGTGCCACCAGCAGAGATCAGGGCAGAACTAATGAAAAACTGTTTTTT. It encodes CATSRDQGRTNEKLFF.

Only a few counts were recorded for this clone. The chain employs TRBV6-1 and TRBJ2-1; weak D call: TRBD1 (6 bases). The CDR3 length is 13 residues. Trimming left V 4 bases short and J 8 bases short, with 12 bases between. Germline loops: CDR1 MNHNS, CDR2 SASEGT. The CDR3 here is CASSGGTSHEQFF. In DNA form, the CDR3 reads TGTGCCAGCAGTGGGGGGACAAGCCATGAGCAGTTCTTC.

The chain uses TRBV19 and TRBJ2-7, with 7 positions matching TRBD1. Trimming at V came to 4 bases and at J to 2 bases, leaving 5 bases not matched to a gene. Germline V gene sequence: CDR1 LNHDA, CDR2 SQIVND (reference sequence). The CDR3 totals 14 residues. CDR3 sequence: CASSKPGQPYEQYF. The CDR3 DNA is TGTGCCAGTAGTAAACCGGGACAGCCCTACGAGCAGTACTTC.

A note on this clone: Since the CDR3 does not end with the conserved phenylalanine or tryptophan, this likely comes from a read error. The V and J genes are TRBV6-5 and TRBJ1-5; D might be TRBD1 (6 bases). Germline V gene lookup returns CDR1 MNHEY and CDR2 SVGAGI. The V end lost 6 bases, the J end lost 2 bases, and 14 bases lay between the germline ends. The CDR3 runs 15 residues. The CDR3 nucleotides read TGTGCCAGCAGCTTGGACAGCTTTGGCAATCAGCCCCAGCATGTT. Amino acid sequence: CASSLDSFGNQPQHV.

The chain recombines TRBV10-3 with TRBJ1-1; D unclear. Trimming pared 3 bases from V and 1 base from J, leaving 9 bases between. The CDR3 is 14 residues long. In germline, CDR1 is ENHRY, CDR2 SYGVKD. In DNA form, the CDR3 reads TGTGCCATCAGTGAACAGTGGCCGAACACTGAAGCTTTCTTT. Its translation: CAISEQWPNTEAFF.

The V call is TRBV13, the J call TRBJ1-3; D perhaps matches TRBD1 (5 bases). V was clipped by 3 bases and J by 4 bases, with 10 bases between them. The germline V gene encodes CDR1 PRHDT and CDR2 FYEKMQ (reference sequence). The CDR3 runs to 14 residues. This chain's CDR3 is CASSFLGVGNTIYF. Written as DNA, the CDR3 is TGTGCCAGCAGCTTCTTAGGGGTCGGAAACACCATATATTTT.

This clone was recorded once. This chain uses TRBV19 with TRBJ1-5, with D perhaps TRBD1 (6 bases). V gave up 6 bases and J gave up 0 bases, with 15 bases separating them. Germline lookup yields CDR1 LNHDA and CDR2 SQIVND (reference sequence). CDR3 length: 16 residues. The CDR3 sequence is CASSSDRIYSNQPQHF. CDR3 DNA sequence: TGTGCCAGTAGCAGCGACAGGATTTATAGCAATCAGCCCCAGCATTTT.

The J gene is TRBJ2-5, the V gene TRBV6-5; TRBD1 matches 10 bases. The CDR3 is 13 amino acids. Germline V gene lookup returns CDR1 MNHEY and CDR2 SVGAGI. Trimming removed 6 bases from V and 5 bases from J; junction bases left unmatched: 3. The CDR3 protein is CASRTGGGETQYF. The CDR3 DNA reads TGTGCCAGCAGGACAGGGGGCGGTGAGACCCAGTACTTC.

The chain carries TRBV6-1 and TRBJ2-7; D might be TRBD1 (6 bases). The CDR3 covers 14 residues. V lost 5 bases and J 2 bases, leaving 13 bases between the germline ends. Germline values: CDR1 MNHNS, CDR2 SASEGT. CDR3 in DNA: TGTGCCAGCAGTCAGACAGGATCTACCTACGAGCAGTACTTC. Protein sequence: CASSQTGSTYEQYF.

The chain has TRBV7-9 and TRBJ2-1; 9 bases are shared with TRBD2. This CDR3 contains 16 residues. V dropped 8 bases and J dropped 4; count of bases not matched to a gene: 12. Germline values: CDR1 SEHNR, CDR2 FQNEAQ (reference sequence). The CDR3 reads CASRGAGGPRYNEQFF. In DNA, the CDR3 is TGTGCCAGCCGAGGGGCGGGAGGGCCTAGGTACAATGAGCAGTTCTTC.